The next 25 T cell receptor beta chains were all read from a single sample in a study of T cell responses to AZD1222 COVID-19 vaccine. Produced via immunoSEQ multiplex PCR; TCRdb's table is partial and in-frame only. The profile shows 99,000 or so clones, 70% to 90% of them singletons. Material: peripheral blood, obtained on day 0 of AZD1222 vaccination. These TCRs come from an adult in good health.

This sequence joins TRBV19 and TRBJ2-1; 9 bases agree with TRBD1. After removal of 6 bases from V and 0 bases from J, the junction contained 3 bases not matched to a gene. The germline V gene has CDR1 LNHDA and CDR2 SQIVND (reference sequence). The CDR3 contains 15 residues. This chain's CDR3 is CASSQDRGSYNEQFF. The CDR3 DNA sequence: TGTGCCAGTAGCCAGGACAGGGGCTCCTACAATGAGCAGTTCTTC.

This clone was detected a few times. The chain is built from TRBV5-4 and TRBJ2-7, with 8 positions matching TRBD2. Germline trimming cut 3 bases from V and 0 bases from J; bases unmatched to any gene: 2. The CDR3 loop spans 14 amino acids. From germline, CDR1 is SGHNT and CDR2 YYREEE (reference sequence). CDR3 amino acids: CASSSSGYSYEQYF. CDR3 in DNA: TGTGCCAGCAGCTCTAGCGGGTACTCCTACGAGCAGTACTTC.

This chain connects TRBV6-4 to TRBJ1-1; no clear D. This CDR3 comprises 13 residues. Looked up from germline, CDR1 is MRHNA and CDR2 is SNTAGT. The V and J ends lost 6 bases and 1 base respectively, with 9 bases between them. The DNA for the CDR3 is TGTGCCAGCAGCCGGACTGCGAACACTGAAGCTTTCTTT. Translation: CASSRTANTEAFF.

The chain recombines TRBV2 with TRBJ1-1; D is unclear. The CDR3 has 14 amino acids. CDR1 SNHLY and CDR2 FYNNEI come from the germline V gene. With 7 bases removed from V and 4 bases from J, the gap between germline ends came to 16 bases. CDR3 coding DNA: TGTGCCAGCACGCCCAGCCCGAACCCCACTGAAGCTTTCTTT. Protein product: CASTPSPNPTEAFF.

In its sample, this clone was seen a few times. The chain recombines TRBV2 with TRBJ1-3; no definite D call. The V end lost 3 bases, the J end lost 4 bases, and 13 bases lay between the germline ends. CDR1 and CDR2 (germline): SNHLY, FYNNEI. The CDR3 covers 15 residues. CDR3 protein: CASSDRRQRGNTIYF. CDR3 nucleotides: TGTGCCAGCAGTGACCGGAGGCAGAGGGGAAACACCATATATTTT.

The chain combines TRBV2 with TRBJ2-7; D is uncertain. Germline V lookup: CDR1 SNHLY, CDR2 FYNNEI. CDR3 length equals 12 residues. V was cut by 4 bases and J by 7 bases, with 11 bases left in between. CDR3 DNA sequence: TGTGCCAGCAGTGTGAGTTGGTGGGAGCAGTACGTC. Residues: CASSVSWWEQYV.

The V gene is TRBV6-5, the J gene TRBJ2-1; 8 bases are a match to TRBD2. CDR3 size: 15 residues. The V and J ends lost 5 bases and 2 bases, in that order; junction bases with no gene match: 5. Germline V gene sequence: CDR1 MNHEY, CDR2 SVGAGI. CDR3 DNA: TGTGCCAGCAGTCCCACTAGCGGTCCCTACAATGAGCAGTTCTTC. Residues: CASSPTSGPYNEQFF.

This chain connects TRBV6-2 or TRBV6-3 to TRBJ2-7, with a possible D match to TRBD2 (7 bases). The CDR3 runs 18 residues. In germline, CDR1 is MNHEY, CDR2 SVGEGT. V was pared by 2 bases and J by 0 bases, with 20 bases between. This chain's CDR3 is CASSYRGASGYSSYEQYV. In DNA form, the CDR3 reads TGTGCCAGCAGTTACCGGGGGGCTAGCGGCTATAGCTCCTACGAGCAGTACGTC.

The chain joins TRBV29-1 to TRBJ2-1; 9 bases are a match to TRBD2. With V trimmed by 1 base and J by 4 bases, 5 bases remained unmatched. This CDR3 contains 15 residues. Germline CDR1 reads SQVTM; CDR2 reads ANQGSEA. The CDR3 reads CSVEVAGGVYNEQFF. DNA of the CDR3: TGCAGCGTTGAAGTTGCGGGGGGGGTATACAATGAGCAGTTCTTC.

The chain combines TRBV27 with TRBJ2-2; D unresolved. V gave up 4 bases and J gave up 5 bases, with 5 bases separating them. The CDR3 is made up of 12 amino acids. Per the germline V gene, CDR1 is MNHEY and CDR2 is SMNVEV (reference sequence). The CDR3 protein is CASSSYTGELFF. The CDR3 coding sequence is TGTGCCAGCAGTTCGTATACCGGGGAGCTGTTTTTT.

CDR3 residues: CSVARDIGELFF. For the CDR3, the DNA is TGCAGCGTTGCCAGGGACATCGGGGAGCTGTTTTTT. V gene TRBV29-1 combines with J gene TRBJ2-2, with a weak D call TRBD1 (6 bases). The germline gives CDR1 SQVTM, CDR2 ANQGSEA. The CDR3 length is 12 residues. V shed 4 bases and J shed 7 bases, with 10 bases lying between them.

The chain couples TRBV6-1 to TRBJ2-7; 10 bases are a match to TRBD2. This CDR3 has 21 residues. Unmatched junction bases numbered 20, after V lost 1 base and J lost 2 bases. Germline CDR1 is MNHNS and CDR2 is SASEGT. CDR3 in amino acids: CASSEDGRPSGGPWGAYEQYF. CDR3 bases: TGTGCCAGCAGTGAAGACGGTCGGCCTAGCGGGGGCCCGTGGGGCGCCTACGAGCAGTACTTC.

This sequence joins TRBV29-1 and TRBJ1-1, with D maybe TRBD1 (6 bases). The germline gives CDR1 SQVTM, CDR2 ANQGSEA. The CDR3 covers 12 residues. V lost 8 bases to trimming and J lost 1 base, with 11 bases between them. CDR3 region: CSLLDRNTEAFF. CDR3 DNA: TGCAGCCTGCTGGACAGGAACACTGAAGCTTTCTTT.

This chain joins TRBV7-9 and TRBJ2-5; 10 nucleotides match TRBD1. This CDR3 spans 15 amino acids. Germline V gene data show CDR1 as SEHNR and CDR2 as FQNEAQ (reference sequence). Losses at the gene ends were 4 bases for V and 5 bases for J; bases not matched to a gene: 7. CDR3 sequence reads: CASSSRQGAQETQYF. CDR3 DNA: TGTGCCAGCAGCTCCAGACAGGGGGCACAGGAGACCCAGTACTTC.

The chain carries TRBV6-5 and TRBJ1-1; D might be TRBD1 (5 bases). With 7 bases removed from V and 7 bases from J, the gap between germline ends came to 13 bases. The CDR3 contains 12 residues. Per the germline V gene, CDR1 is MNHEY and CDR2 is SVGAGI. Here the CDR3 reads CASTNGGYEAFF. DNA of the CDR3: TGTGCCAGCACCAACGGGGGGTATGAAGCTTTCTTT.

The chain couples TRBV4-1 to TRBJ1-4; TRBD1 is a possible D gene (5 bases). Germline V gene data show CDR1 as MGHRA and CDR2 as YSYEKL. V lost 4 bases to trimming and J lost 3 bases, with 12 bases between them. The CDR3 extends over 15 amino acids. The CDR3 coding sequence is TGCGCCAGCAGCCCCCAGGGAGGGGCTAATGAAAAACTGTTTTTT. This sequence encodes CASSPQGGANEKLFF.

The rearrangement joins TRBV2 to TRBJ2-3; a weak D match, TRBD2 (5 bases). This CDR3 is built from 15 residues. With 2 bases removed from V and 3 bases from J, the gap between germline ends came to 12 bases. Germline V gene lookup returns CDR1 SNHLY and CDR2 FYNNEI. The CDR3 DNA is TGTGCCAGCAGTGAACGGCAGTCGGGGACAGATACGCAGTATTTT. Translation gives CASSERQSGTDTQYF.

This chain uses TRBV19 with TRBJ2-3, with D hard to call. V was trimmed by 7 bases and J by 6 bases, leaving 8 bases between them. Germline V gives CDR1 LNHDA, CDR2 SQIVND (reference sequence). CDR3 length: 11 residues. The CDR3 sequence is CASTAGDTQYF. The CDR3 DNA reads TGTGCCAGTACCGCTGGGGATACGCAGTATTTT.

The V gene is TRBV29-1, the J gene TRBJ2-3; D not certain. Trimming removed 8 bases at V and 8 bases at J, with 14 bases between. Germline-derived CDR1 and CDR2 are SQVTM and ANQGSEA. The CDR3 is 11 amino acids. The CDR3 reads CSTEKGFTQYF. The CDR3 DNA is TGCAGCACTGAAAAAGGGTTTACGCAGTATTTT.

V and J are TRBV6-2 or TRBV6-3 and TRBJ1-6; perhaps TRBD1 as D (5 bases). Germline CDR1 and CDR2: MNHEY and SVGEGT. CDR3 length equals 13 residues. V was trimmed by 4 bases and J by 7 bases, leaving 8 bases between them. In nucleotides, the CDR3 is TGTGCCAGCAGTTTCGGGGGAAATTCACCCCTCCACTTT. This encodes CASSFGGNSPLHF.

V usage is TRBV4-1 and J usage is TRBJ2-2, with D possibly matching TRBD1 (5 bases). The CDR3 extends over 16 amino acids. Germline CDR1 is MGHRA and CDR2 is YSYEKL. The V end was cut by 6 bases, the J end by 5 bases, with 19 bases between. This CDR3 is CASRSQVLGGTGELFF. CDR3 DNA sequence: TGCGCCAGCAGGTCACAGGTCCTAGGTGGAACCGGGGAGCTGTTTTTT.

The chain couples TRBV5-4 to TRBJ2-7, with 9 bases identical to TRBD1. The CDR3 covers 16 residues. CDR1 is SGHNT, CDR2 YYREEE, per germline (reference sequence). The V segment lost 0 bases and the J segment 3 bases; nucleotides outside the gene matches: 7. CDR3 bases: TGTGCCAGCAGCTTGGGGAAAGGGACAGGGCTCTACGAGCAGTACTTC. It is translated as CASSLGKGTGLYEQYF. The full variable domain, rest sourced from reference TRBV5-4 and TRBJ2-7, is ETGVTQSPTHLIKTRGQQVTLRCSSQSGHNTVSWYQQALGQGPQFIFQYYREEENGRGNFPPRFSGLQFPNYSSELNVNALELDDSALYLCASSLGKGTGLYEQYFGPGTRLTVT.

V usage is TRBV6-5 and J usage is TRBJ2-7; 7 positions agree with TRBD1. The CDR3 length is 15 residues. Germline V gene lookup returns CDR1 MNHEY and CDR2 SVGAGI. V was clipped by 2 bases and J by 6 bases; unmatched bases: 10. CDR3: CASSYGRQGSPEQYF. The CDR3 DNA is TGTGCCAGCAGTTACGGTAGACAGGGAAGTCCCGAGCAGTACTTC.

The chain employs TRBV9 and TRBJ1-1; TRBD1 is a possible D gene (6 bases). CDR1 is SGDLS, CDR2 YYNGEE, per germline. This CDR3 comprises 14 residues. The V and J ends lost 4 bases and 0 bases respectively, with 10 bases between them. The CDR3: CASSPGAMNTEAFF. The CDR3 DNA reads TGTGCCAGCAGCCCGGGGGCCATGAACACTGAAGCTTTCTTT. The full variable domain, in which reference TRBV9 and TRBJ1-1 provide the parts outside the CDR3, is DSGVTQTPKHLITATGQRVTLRCSPRSGDLSVYWYQQSLDQGLQFLIQYYNGEERAKGNILERFSAQQFPDLHSELNLSSLELGDSALYFCASSPGAMNTEAFFGQGTRLTVV.

Comment on this clone: One junction end does not reproduce the germline sequence, and a read error may be involved. This chain uses TRBV5-1 with TRBJ2-2; D is perhaps TRBD1 or TRBD2 (5 bases each). From germline, CDR1 is SGHRS and CDR2 YFSETQ. This CDR3 has 15 residues. This chain's CDR3 is CASSLITGGTGELFF. Written as DNA, the CDR3 is TGTGCCAGCAGCTTAATCACAGGAGGTACCGGGGAGCTGTTTTTT.